The table lists the clone carrying this TCR beta chain with a few counts. Its antigen is still unknown. Donors in the study were healthy people who gave bone marrow. The data stem from a study of cytomegalovirus exposure and HLA in healthy donors. Study results and limitations: An Asian-associated ancestry cluster reportedly showed fewer N-insertions than the approximately 600-donor mean in a later analysis.

The PCR used 60 Vbeta and 13 Jbeta primers. Generated by immunoSEQ multiplex PCR, the TCRdb table keeps only in-frame clones and is missing some. This table has approximately 120,000 clones, approximately 85% appearing once. This sequence originates from a woman aged 25-40 years in good health and CMV-seropositive. Sequencing was performed on PBMCs.

CDR3 residues: CASSWGGDGGYTF. Written as DNA, the CDR3 is TGCGCCAGCAGCTGGGGGGGAGATGGGGGCTACACCTTC. V gene TRBV5-1 combines with J gene TRBJ1-2; the D gene is possibly TRBD1 (5 bases). Germline V gene sequence: CDR1 SGHRS, CDR2 YFSETQ. V was pared by 3 bases and J by 8 bases, with 14 bases between. This CDR3 is 13 amino acids long.